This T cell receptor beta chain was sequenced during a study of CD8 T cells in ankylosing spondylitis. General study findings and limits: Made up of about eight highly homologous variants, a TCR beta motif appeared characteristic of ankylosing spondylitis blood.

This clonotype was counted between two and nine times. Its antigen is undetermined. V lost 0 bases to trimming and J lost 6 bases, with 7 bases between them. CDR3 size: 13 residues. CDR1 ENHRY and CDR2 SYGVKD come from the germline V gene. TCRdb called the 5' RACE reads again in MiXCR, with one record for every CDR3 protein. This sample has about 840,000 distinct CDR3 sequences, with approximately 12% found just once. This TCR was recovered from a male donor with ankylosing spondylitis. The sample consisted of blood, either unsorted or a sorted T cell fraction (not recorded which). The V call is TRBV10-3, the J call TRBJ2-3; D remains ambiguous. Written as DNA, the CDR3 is TGTGCCATCAGTGAGTCAGGCTTTGATACGCAGTATTTT. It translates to CAISESGFDTQYF.